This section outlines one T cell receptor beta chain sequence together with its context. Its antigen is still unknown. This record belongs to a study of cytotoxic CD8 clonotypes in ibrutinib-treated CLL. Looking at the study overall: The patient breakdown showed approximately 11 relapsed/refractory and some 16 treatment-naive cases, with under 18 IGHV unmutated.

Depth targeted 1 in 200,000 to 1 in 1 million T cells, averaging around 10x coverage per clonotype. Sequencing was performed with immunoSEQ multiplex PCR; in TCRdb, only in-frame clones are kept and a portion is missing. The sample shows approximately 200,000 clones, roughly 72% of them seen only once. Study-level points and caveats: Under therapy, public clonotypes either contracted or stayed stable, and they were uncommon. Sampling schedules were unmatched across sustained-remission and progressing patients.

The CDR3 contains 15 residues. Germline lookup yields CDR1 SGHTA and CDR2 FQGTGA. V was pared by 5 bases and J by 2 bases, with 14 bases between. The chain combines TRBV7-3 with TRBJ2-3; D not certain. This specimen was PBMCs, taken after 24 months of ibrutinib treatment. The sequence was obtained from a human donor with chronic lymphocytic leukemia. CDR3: CASSINALNTDTQYF. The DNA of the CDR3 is TGTGCCAGCAGCATTAACGCGCTAAACACAGATACGCAGTATTTT.